Listed below are T cell receptor beta chains from one sample, sequenced in a study of shared clonotypes between healthy human individuals. Assay: immunoSEQ multiplex PCR; the TCRdb copy retains only in-frame clones and omits some. The sample lists some 500,000 clones; approximately 71% were seen once. The sequenced sample consisted of PBMCs. The receptors come from a woman in her 40s in good health. Some clones in this sample may be carry-over from other donors' samples. Both conserved end residues are part of each CDR3. D genes are given only for firm matches. Clone sizes are given selectively: once, few, many, or a class where the clone is expanded.

J: TRBJ2-1; D: TRBD2; V: TRBV19; size: NA; CDR3: CASSGSGLAYNEQFF; DNA: TGTGCCAGTTCGGGTTCGGGACTAGCATACAATGAGCAGTTCTTC
J: TRBJ2-7; D: TRBD1; V: TRBV18; size: NA; CDR3: CASSLGQGPYEQYF; DNA: TGTGCCAGCTCACTTGGACAGGGACCCTACGAGCAGTACTTC
J: TRBJ2-3; D: NA; V: TRBV18; size: NA; CDR3: CASSPLEGDTQYF; DNA: TGTGCCAGCTCACCACTCGAAGGAGATACGCAGTATTTT
J: TRBJ2-3; D: TRBD2; V: TRBV7-9; size: NA; CDR3: CASSLGASGRTDTQYF; DNA: TGTGCCAGCAGCTTAGGGGCTAGCGGCCGCACAGATACGCAGTATTTT
J: TRBJ2-1; D: TRBD2; V: TRBV29-1; size: few; CDR3: CSVEVLAGGKGQFF; DNA: TGCAGCGTTGAGGTTCTAGCGGGAGGGAAGGGGCAGTTCTTC
J: TRBJ2-5; D: NA; V: TRBV21-1; size: NA; CDR3: CASSKAPPSGALETQYF; DNA: TGTGCCAGCAGCAAAGCTCCTCCTAGCGGTGCCCTAGAGACCCAGTACTTC
J: TRBJ2-7; D: NA; V: TRBV21-1; size: NA; CDR3: CASSKAQVEDAGNYEQYF; DNA: TGTGCCAGCAGCAAAGCGCAGGTTGAGGACGCCGGAAACTACGAGCAGTACTTC
J: TRBJ1-1; D: TRBD1; V: TRBV7-9; size: NA; CDR3: CASSSNSQGVGEAFF; DNA: TGTGCCAGCAGCTCCAACTCACAGGGGGTCGGTGAAGCTTTCTTT
J: TRBJ2-4; D: NA; V: TRBV28; size: NA; CDR3: CASSPRRFGNIQYF; DNA: TGTGCCAGCAGCCCGAGGAGGTTCGGAAACATTCAGTACTTC
J: TRBJ2-3; D: TRBD2; V: TRBV19; size: once; CDR3: CASSRTSGGFTDTQYF; DNA: TGTGCCAGTAGTAGGACTAGCGGGGGATTCACAGATACGCAGTATTTT
J: TRBJ2-7; D: NA; V: TRBV5-6; size: NA; CDR3: CASSQKAGTREYEQYF; DNA: TGTGCCAGCAGCCAAAAAGCCGGGACAAGGGAATACGAGCAGTACTTC
J: TRBJ2-5; D: TRBD1; V: TRBV7-9; size: many; CDR3: CASSFGTAPETQYF; DNA: TGTGCCAGCAGCTTTGGGACAGCGCCCGAGACCCAGTACTTC
J: TRBJ1-5; D: NA; V: TRBV2; size: NA; CDR3: CASTRDGDSNQPQHF; DNA: TGTGCCAGCACCAGAGACGGGGATAGCAATCAGCCCCAGCATTTT
J: TRBJ2-3; D: TRBD2; V: TRBV28; size: NA; CDR3: CASSLAGADTQYF; DNA: TGTGCCAGCAGTTTAGCGGGGGCAGATACGCAGTATTTT
J: TRBJ2-1; D: TRBD2; V: TRBV4-2; size: NA; CDR3: CASSQEGSSGLVGYNEQFF; DNA: TGTGCCAGCAGCCAAGAGGGGTCCTCGGGACTAGTCGGCTACAATGAGCAGTTCTTC
J: TRBJ1-4; D: NA; V: TRBV7-9; size: NA; CDR3: CASSPSGSPNEKLFF; DNA: TGTGCCAGCAGCCCCAGCGGCAGCCCAAATGAAAAACTGTTTTTT
J: TRBJ1-2; D: TRBD1; V: TRBV5-6; size: many; CDR3: CASSLGFDRGPNYGYTF; DNA: TGTGCCAGCAGCTTGGGATTCGACAGGGGGCCTAACTATGGCTACACTTTC
J: TRBJ2-3; D: NA; V: TRBV29-1; size: NA; CDR3: CSVADQISDTQYF; DNA: TGCAGCGTTGCGGATCAAATATCAGATACGCAGTATTTT
J: TRBJ1-4; D: TRBD1; V: TRBV5-4; size: NA; CDR3: CASSLDRGNEKLFF; DNA: TGTGCCAGCAGTTTAGACAGGGGTAATGAAAAACTGTTTTTT
J: TRBJ2-1; D: NA; V: TRBV10-3; size: few; CDR3: CAISGGGLSYNEQFF; DNA: TGTGCCATCAGCGGAGGGGGCTTGTCCTACAATGAGCAGTTCTTC
J: TRBJ2-7; D: NA; V: TRBV29-1; size: NA; CDR3: CSGTTGYPSYEQYF; DNA: TGCAGCGGGACCACAGGGTATCCCTCCTACGAGCAGTACTTC
J: TRBJ2-7; D: TRBD2; V: TRBV7-6; size: NA; CDR3: CASSLSGTSSYEQYF; DNA: TGTGCCAGCAGTCTTAGCGGGACATCCTCCTACGAGCAGTACTTC
J: TRBJ1-1; D: NA; V: TRBV6-5; size: NA; CDR3: CASRRQGTAVAFF; DNA: TGTGCCAGCAGAAGGCAGGGGACTGCCGTGGCTTTCTTT
J: TRBJ1-1; D: NA; V: TRBV11-3; size: NA; CDR3: CASSLALNTEAFF; DNA: TGTGCCAGCAGCTTGGCCCTGAACACTGAAGCTTTCTTT